This TCR beta chain originates from a study of blood T cells in healthy people across ages. Alongside a J-beta primer mix, a sample-barcoded 5' primer served in a second PCR lasting about 7 to 11 cycles. TCRdb itself ran the 5' RACE reads through MiXCR, one entry per CDR3 protein. The profile shows roughly 1,700,000 distinct CDR3 sequences, about 28% of them singletons. CDR1 is SGHVS and CDR2 is FQNEAQ in the germline V gene. This CDR3 has 15 residues. The V and J ends lost 10 bases and 6 bases, in that order; junction bases with no gene match: 14. This clonotype was seen a few times. Its specificity is unknown. Study-wide results and caveats: Per million T cells, TCR beta diversity dropped roughly linearly as age increased. A strong correlation was found between TCR beta diversity and the percentage of naive T cells.

Sequenced material: blood. The sequence was obtained from a woman aged 25 to 39 in good health. The chain recombines TRBV7-8 with TRBJ2-5; 10 bases line up with TRBD2. The CDR3 is CAILQTSGTGKTQYF. The CDR3 DNA follows: TGTGCCATCTTACAAACTAGCGGGACGGGAAAGACCCAGTACTTC. The variable domain in full, completed from reference TRBV7-8 and TRBJ2-5, reads GAGVSQSPRYKVAKRGQDVALRCDPISGHVSLFWYQQALGQGPEFLTYFQNEAQLDKSGLPSDRFFAERPEGSVSTLKIQRTQQEDSAVYLCAILQTSGTGKTQYFGPGTRLLVL.